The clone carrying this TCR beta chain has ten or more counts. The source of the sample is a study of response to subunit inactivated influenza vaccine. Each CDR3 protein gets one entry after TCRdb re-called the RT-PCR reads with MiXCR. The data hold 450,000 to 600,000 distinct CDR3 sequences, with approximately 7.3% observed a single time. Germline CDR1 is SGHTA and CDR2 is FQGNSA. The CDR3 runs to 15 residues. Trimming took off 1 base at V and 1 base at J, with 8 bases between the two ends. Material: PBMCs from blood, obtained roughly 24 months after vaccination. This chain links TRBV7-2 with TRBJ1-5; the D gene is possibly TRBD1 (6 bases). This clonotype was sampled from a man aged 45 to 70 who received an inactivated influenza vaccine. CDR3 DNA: TGTGCCAGCAGCTTAGACACAGGGAGCAATCAGCCCCAGCATTTT. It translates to CASSLDTGSNQPQHF.